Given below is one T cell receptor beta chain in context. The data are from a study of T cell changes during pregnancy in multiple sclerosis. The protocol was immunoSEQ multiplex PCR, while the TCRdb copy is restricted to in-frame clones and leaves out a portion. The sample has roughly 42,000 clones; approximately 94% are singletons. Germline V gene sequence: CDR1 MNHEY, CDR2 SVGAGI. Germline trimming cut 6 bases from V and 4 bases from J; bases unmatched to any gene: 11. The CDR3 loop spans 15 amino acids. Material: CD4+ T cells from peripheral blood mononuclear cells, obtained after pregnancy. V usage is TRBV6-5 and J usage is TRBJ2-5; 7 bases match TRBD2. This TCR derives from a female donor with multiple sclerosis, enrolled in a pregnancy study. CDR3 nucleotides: TGTGCCAGCAGAGTCGCCCTGGCGGGGGTAGAGACCCAGTACTTC. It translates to CASRVALAGVETQYF.